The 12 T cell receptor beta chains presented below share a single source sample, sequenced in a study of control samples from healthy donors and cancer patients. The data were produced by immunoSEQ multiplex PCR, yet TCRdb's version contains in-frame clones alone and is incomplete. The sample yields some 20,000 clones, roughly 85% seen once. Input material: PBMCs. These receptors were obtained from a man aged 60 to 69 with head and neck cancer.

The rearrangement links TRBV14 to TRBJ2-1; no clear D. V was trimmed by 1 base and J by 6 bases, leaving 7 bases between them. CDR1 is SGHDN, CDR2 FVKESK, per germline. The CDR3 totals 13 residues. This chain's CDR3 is CASSQGRFNEQFF. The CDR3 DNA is TGTGCCAGCAGCCAAGGGCGGTTCAATGAGCAGTTCTTC.

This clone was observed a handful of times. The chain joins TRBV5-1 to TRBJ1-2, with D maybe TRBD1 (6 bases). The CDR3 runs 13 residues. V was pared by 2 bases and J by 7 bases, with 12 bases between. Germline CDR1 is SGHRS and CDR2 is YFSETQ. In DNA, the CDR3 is TGCGCCAGCAGCTTTCTAGGGGGGTCTGGCTACACCTTC. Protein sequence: CASSFLGGSGYTF.

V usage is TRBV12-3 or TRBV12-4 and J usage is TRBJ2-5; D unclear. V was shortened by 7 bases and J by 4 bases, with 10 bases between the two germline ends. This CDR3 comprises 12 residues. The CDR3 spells CASTQRLETQYF. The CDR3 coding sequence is TGTGCCAGCACCCAACGGTTAGAGACCCAGTACTTC.

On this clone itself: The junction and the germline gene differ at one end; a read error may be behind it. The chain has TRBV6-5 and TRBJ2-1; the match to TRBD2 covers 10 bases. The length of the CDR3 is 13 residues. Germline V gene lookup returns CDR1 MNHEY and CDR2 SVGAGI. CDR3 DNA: TGTACCAGCAGTCTACTAGCGGGGAATGAGCAGTTCTTC. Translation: CTSSLLAGNEQFF.

CDR3 sequence (DNA): TGTGCCAGCAGGGAGGCGGGGGCGAACTATGGCTACACCTTC. Residues: CASREAGANYGYTF. The chain recombines TRBV6-5 with TRBJ1-2, with a possible D match to TRBD1 (6 bases). The CDR3 sequence is 14 residues long. V was pared by 6 bases and J by 2 bases, with 13 bases between. Looked up from germline, CDR1 is MNHEY and CDR2 is SVGAGI.

CDR3 sequence (DNA): TGTGCCAGCAGTGACAAGTACCAAGAGACCCAGTACTTC. This translates into CASSDKYQETQYF. This chain connects TRBV2 to TRBJ2-5; D uncertain. Germline CDR1 is SNHLY and CDR2 is FYNNEI. The CDR3 consists of 13 residues. V lost 3 bases, J lost 0 bases, and 5 bases lay in between.

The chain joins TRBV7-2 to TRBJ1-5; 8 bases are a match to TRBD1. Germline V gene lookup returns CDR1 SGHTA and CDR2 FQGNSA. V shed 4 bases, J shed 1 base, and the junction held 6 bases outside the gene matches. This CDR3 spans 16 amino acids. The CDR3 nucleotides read TGTGCCAGCAGCTCCAGGACAGGGTCGAGCAATCAGCCCCAGCATTTT. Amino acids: CASSSRTGSSNQPQHF.

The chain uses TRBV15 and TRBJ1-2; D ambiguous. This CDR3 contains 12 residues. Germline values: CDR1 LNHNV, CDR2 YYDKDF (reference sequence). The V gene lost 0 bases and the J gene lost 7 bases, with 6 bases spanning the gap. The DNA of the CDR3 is TGTGCCACCAGCAGAGACGGTGGTGGCTACACCTTC. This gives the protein CATSRDGGGYTF.

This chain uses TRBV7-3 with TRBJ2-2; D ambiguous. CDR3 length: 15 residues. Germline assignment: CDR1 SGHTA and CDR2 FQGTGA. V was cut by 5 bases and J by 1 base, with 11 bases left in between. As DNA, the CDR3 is TGTGCCAGCAGCCCTAATGCAGGGAACACCGGGGAGCTGTTTTTT. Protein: CASSPNAGNTGELFF.

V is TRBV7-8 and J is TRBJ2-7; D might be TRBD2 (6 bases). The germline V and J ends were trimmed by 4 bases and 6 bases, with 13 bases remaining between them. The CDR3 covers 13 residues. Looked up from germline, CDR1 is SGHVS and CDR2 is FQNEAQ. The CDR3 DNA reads TGTGCCAGCAGCTCAACCCGGGGACTCGAGCAGTACTTC. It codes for CASSSTRGLEQYF.

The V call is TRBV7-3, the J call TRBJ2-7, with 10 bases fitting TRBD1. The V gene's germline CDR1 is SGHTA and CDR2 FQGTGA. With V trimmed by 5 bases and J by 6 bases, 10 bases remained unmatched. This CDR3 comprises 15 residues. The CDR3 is CASSTGGTGVAEQYF. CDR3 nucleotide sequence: TGTGCCAGCAGCACAGGGGGGACAGGGGTTGCCGAGCAGTACTTC.

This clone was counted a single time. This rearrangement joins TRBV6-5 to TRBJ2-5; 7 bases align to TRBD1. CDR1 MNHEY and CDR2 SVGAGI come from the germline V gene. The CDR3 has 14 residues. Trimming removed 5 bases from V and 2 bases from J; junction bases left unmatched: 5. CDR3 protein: CASSRGQTQETQYF. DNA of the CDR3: TGTGCCAGCAGTAGGGGACAGACTCAAGAGACCCAGTACTTC.